Given below is one TCR beta chain in context. This entry belongs to a study of blood T cell repertoires in COVID-19. Data came from immunoSEQ multiplex PCR; TCRdb stores just in-frame clones and leaves some out. The sample has 180,000 or so clones, around four fifths seen once. The CDR3 is made up of 12 amino acids. V lost 0 bases, J lost 9 bases, and 8 bases lay in between. CDR1 is LGHDT, CDR2 YNNKEL, per germline (reference sequence). The chain uses TRBV3-1 (or the pseudogene TRBV3-2) and TRBJ1-1, with D maybe TRBD1 (5 bases). The receptor was derived from a woman aged 45 to 65 who had recovered from COVID-19. The sequenced sample was PBMCs or T cells enriched from blood (not recorded which). CDR3 amino acids: CASSQEGRKAFF. The CDR3 DNA sequence: TGTGCCAGCAGCCAAGAGGGGCGAAAAGCTTTCTTT.